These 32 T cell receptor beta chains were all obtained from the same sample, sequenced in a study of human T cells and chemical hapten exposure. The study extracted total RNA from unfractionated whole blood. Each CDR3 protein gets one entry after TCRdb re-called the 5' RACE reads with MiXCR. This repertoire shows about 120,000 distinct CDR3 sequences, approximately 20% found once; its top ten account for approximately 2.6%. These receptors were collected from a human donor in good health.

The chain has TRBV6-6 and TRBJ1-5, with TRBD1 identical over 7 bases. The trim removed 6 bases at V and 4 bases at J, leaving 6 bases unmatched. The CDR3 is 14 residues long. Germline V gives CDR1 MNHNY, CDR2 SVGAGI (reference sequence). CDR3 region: CASRPGQLNQPQHF. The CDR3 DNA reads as TGTGCCAGCAGACCGGGACAGCTAAATCAGCCCCAGCATTTT.

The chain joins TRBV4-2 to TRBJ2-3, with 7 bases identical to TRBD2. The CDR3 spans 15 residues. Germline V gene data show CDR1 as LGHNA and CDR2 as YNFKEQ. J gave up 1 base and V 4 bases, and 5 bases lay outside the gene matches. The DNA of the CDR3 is TGTGCCAGCAGCCTCCCTAGCGGACGCACAGATACGCAGTATTTT. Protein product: CASSLPSGRTDTQYF.

CDR3: CASSIPGRPPGTFF. The CDR3 bases are TGTGCCAGCAGCATCCCGGGACGGCCTCCGGGGACTTTCTTT. The V and J genes are TRBV6-6 and TRBJ1-1; a possible D gene is TRBD1 (5 bases). The CDR3 consists of 14 residues. Germline-derived CDR1 and CDR2 are MNHNY and SVGAGI (reference sequence). Trimming cost V 6 bases and J 12 bases, with 23 bases left between them.

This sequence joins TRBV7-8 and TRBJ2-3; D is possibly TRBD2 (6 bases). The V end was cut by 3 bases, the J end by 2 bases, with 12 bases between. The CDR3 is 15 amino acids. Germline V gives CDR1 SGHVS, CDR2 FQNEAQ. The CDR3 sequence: CASSLIGGTTDTQYF. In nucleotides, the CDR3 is TGTGCCAGCAGCTTGATCGGGGGTACCACAGATACGCAGTATTTT. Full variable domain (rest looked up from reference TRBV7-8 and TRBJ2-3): GAGVSQSPRYKVAKRGQDVALRCDPISGHVSLFWYQQALGQGPEFLTYFQNEAQLDKSGLPSDRFFAERPEGSVSTLKIQRTQQEDSAVYLCASSLIGGTTDTQYFGPGTRLTVL.

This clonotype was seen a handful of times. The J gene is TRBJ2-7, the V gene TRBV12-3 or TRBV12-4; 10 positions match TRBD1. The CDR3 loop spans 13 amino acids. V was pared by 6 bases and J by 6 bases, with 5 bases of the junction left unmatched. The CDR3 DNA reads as TGTGCCAGCAGGATGGACAGGGGGAGCGAGCAGTACTTC. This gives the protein CASRMDRGSEQYF.

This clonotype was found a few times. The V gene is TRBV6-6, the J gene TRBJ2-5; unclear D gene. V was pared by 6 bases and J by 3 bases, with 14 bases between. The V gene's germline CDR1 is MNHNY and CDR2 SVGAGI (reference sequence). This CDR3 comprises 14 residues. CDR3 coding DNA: TGTGCCAGCAGAAATAACGGTCGTGAAGAGACCCAGTACTTC. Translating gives CASRNNGREETQYF.

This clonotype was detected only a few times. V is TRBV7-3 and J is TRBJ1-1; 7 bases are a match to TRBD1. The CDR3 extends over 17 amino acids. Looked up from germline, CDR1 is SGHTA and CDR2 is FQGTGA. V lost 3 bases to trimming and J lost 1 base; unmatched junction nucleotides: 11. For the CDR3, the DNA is TGTGCCAGCAGCTTCTACCCCCCCGGACAGGCGAACACTGAAGCTTTCTTT. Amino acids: CASSFYPPGQANTEAFF.

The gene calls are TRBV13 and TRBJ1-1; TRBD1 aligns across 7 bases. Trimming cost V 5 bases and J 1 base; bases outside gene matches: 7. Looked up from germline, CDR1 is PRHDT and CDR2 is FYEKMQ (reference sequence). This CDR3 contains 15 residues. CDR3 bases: TGTGCCAGCAGCCCGTACCGGGACAGGAACACTGAAGCTTTCTTT. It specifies CASSPYRDRNTEAFF. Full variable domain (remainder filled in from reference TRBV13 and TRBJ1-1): AAGVIQSPRHLIKEKRETATLKCYPIPRHDTVYWYQQGPGQDPQFLISFYEKMQSDKGSIPDRFSAQQFSDYHSELNMSSLELGDSALYFCASSPYRDRNTEAFFGQGTRLTVV.

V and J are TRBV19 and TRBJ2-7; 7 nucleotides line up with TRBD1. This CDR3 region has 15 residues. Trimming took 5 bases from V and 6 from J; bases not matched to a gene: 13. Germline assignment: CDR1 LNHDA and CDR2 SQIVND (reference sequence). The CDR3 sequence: CASSLGDSSGLEQYF. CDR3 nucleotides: TGTGCCAGTAGTCTGGGGGACAGTTCGGGCCTCGAGCAGTACTTC.

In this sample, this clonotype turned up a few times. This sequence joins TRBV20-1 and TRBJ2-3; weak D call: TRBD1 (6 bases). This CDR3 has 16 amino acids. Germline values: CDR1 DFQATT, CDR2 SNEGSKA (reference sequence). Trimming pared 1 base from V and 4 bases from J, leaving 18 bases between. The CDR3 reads CSARGWGHRVSDTQYF. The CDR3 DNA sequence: TGCAGTGCTAGAGGATGGGGACACCGGGTCTCAGATACGCAGTATTTT.

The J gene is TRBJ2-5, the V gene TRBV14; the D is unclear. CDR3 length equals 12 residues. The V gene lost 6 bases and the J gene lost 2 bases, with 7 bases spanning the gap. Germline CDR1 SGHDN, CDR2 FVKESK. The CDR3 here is CASRRRQETQYF. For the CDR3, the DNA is TGTGCCAGCAGAAGGCGGCAAGAGACCCAGTACTTC.

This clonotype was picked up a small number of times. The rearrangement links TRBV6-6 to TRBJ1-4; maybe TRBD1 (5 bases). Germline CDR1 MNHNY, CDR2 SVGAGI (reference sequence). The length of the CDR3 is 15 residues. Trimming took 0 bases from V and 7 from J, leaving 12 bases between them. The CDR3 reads CASSYSSQGGEKLFF. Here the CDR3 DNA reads TGTGCCAGCAGTTACTCGTCGCAGGGAGGTGAAAAACTGTTTTTT.

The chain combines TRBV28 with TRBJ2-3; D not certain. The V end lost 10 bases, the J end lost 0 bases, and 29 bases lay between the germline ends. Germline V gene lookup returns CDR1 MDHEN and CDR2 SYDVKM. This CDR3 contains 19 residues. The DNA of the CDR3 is TGTGCCACCCACTTTGAAAACCCATTCAGGACGGGTAGCACAGATACGCAGTATTTT. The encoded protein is CATHFENPFRTGSTDTQYF. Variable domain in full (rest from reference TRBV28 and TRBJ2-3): DVKVTQSSRYLVKRTGEKVFLECVQDMDHENMFWYRQDPGLGLRLIYFSYDVKMKEKGDIPEGYSVSREKKERFSLILESASTNQTSMYLCATHFENPFRTGSTDTQYFGPGTRLTVL.

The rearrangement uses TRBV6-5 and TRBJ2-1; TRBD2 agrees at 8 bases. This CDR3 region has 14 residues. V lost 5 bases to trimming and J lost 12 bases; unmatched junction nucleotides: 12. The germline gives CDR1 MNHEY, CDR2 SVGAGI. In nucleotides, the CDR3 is TGTGCCAGCAGTGTGAGGAGGCGGGAGGTTCCGCAGTTCTTC. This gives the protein CASSVRRREVPQFF.

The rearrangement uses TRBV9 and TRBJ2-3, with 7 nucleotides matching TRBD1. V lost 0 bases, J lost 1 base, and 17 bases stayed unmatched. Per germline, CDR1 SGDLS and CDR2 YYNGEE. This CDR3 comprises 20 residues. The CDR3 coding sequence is TGTGCCAGCAGCGTAGACCCGCAGGGGGATGCGCGGCGACGCACAGATACGCAGTATTTT. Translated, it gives CASSVDPQGDARRRTDTQYF. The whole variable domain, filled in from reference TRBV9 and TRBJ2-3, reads DSGVTQTPKHLITATGQRVTLRCSPRSGDLSVYWYQQSLDQGLQFLIQYYNGEERAKGNILERFSAQQFPDLHSELNLSSLELGDSALYFCASSVDPQGDARRRTDTQYFGPGTRLTVL.

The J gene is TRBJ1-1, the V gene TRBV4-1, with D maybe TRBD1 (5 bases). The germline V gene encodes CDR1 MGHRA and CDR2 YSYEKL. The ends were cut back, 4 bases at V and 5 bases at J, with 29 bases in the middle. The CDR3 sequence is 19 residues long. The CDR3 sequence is CASSLGQGVGGGIGTEAFF. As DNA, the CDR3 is TGCGCCAGCAGCCTAGGGCAGGGTGTGGGGGGTGGGATTGGGACTGAAGCTTTCTTT.

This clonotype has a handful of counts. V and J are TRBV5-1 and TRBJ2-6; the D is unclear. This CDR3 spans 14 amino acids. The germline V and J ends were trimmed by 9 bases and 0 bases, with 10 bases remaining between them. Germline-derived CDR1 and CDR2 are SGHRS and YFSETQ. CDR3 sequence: CATTPNSGANVLTF. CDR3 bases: TGCGCCACCACCCCGAACTCTGGGGCCAACGTCCTGACTTTC.

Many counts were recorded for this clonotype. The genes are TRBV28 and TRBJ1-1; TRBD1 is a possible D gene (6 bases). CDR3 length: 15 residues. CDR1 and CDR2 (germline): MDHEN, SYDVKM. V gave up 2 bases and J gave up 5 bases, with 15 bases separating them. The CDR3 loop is CASSLRTALTTEAFF. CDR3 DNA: TGTGCCAGCAGTTTAAGGACAGCCCTAACAACTGAAGCTTTCTTT.

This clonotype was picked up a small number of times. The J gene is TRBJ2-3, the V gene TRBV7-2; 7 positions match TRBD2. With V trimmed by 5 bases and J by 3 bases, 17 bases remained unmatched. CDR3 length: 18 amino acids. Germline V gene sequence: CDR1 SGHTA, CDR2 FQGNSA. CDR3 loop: CASSRGVGGRGRTDTQYF. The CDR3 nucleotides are TGTGCCAGCAGCCGTGGGGTGGGCGGGAGAGGTAGAACAGATACGCAGTATTTT.

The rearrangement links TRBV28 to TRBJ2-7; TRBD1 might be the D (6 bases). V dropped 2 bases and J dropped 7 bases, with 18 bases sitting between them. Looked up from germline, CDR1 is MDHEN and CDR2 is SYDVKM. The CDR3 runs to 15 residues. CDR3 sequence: CASSLRAGVVGEQYF. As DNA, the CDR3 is TGTGCCAGCAGTTTACGGGCAGGGGTGGTTGGGGAGCAGTACTTC.

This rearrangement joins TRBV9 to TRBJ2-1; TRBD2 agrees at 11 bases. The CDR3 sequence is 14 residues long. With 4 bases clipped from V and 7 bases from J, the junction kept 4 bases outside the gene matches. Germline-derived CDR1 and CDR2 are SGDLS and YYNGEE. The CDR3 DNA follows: TGTGCCAGCAGCCCCGGGACTAGCGGAAATGAGCAGTTCTTC. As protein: CASSPGTSGNEQFF.

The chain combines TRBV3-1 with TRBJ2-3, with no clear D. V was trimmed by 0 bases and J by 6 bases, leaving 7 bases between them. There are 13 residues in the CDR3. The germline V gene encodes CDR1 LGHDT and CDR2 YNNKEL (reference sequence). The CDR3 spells CASSQDMADTQYF. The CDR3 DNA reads TGTGCCAGCAGCCAAGATATGGCGGATACGCAGTATTTT.

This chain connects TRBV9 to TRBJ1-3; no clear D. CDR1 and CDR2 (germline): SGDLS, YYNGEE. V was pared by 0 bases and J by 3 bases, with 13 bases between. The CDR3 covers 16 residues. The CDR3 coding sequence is TGTGCCAGCAGCGTAGCCCCGGGAACGGGTGGAAACACCATATATTTT. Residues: CASSVAPGTGGNTIYF.

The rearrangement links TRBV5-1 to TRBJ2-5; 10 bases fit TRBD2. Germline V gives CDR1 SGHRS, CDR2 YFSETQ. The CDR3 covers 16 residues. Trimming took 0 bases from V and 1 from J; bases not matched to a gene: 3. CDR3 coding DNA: TGCGCCAGCAGCTTGGAGGGACTAGCGATCCAAGAGACCCAGTACTTC. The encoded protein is CASSLEGLAIQETQYF.

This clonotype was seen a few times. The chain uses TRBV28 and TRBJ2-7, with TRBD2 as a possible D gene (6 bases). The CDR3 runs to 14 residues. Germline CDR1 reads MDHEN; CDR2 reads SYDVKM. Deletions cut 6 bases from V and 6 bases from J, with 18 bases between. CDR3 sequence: CASRTGTGPLEQYF. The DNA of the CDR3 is TGTGCCAGCAGGACCGGGACTGGGCCCCTCGAGCAGTACTTC.

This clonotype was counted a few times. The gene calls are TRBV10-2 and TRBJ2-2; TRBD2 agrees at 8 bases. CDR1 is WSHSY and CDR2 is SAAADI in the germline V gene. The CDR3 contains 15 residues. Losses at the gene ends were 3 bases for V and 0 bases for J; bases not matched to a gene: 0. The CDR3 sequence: CASSELAANTGELFF. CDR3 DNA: TGCGCCAGCAGTGAACTAGCGGCGAACACCGGGGAGCTGTTTTTT.

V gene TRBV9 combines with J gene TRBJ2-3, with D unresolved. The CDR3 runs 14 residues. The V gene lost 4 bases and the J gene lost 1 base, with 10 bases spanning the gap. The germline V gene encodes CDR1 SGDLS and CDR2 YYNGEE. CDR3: CASSPVAGTDTQYF. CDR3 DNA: TGTGCCAGCAGCCCAGTGGCGGGCACAGATACGCAGTATTTT. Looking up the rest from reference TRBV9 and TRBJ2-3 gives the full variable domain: DSGVTQTPKHLITATGQRVTLRCSPRSGDLSVYWYQQSLDQGLQFLIQYYNGEERAKGNILERFSAQQFPDLHSELNLSSLELGDSALYFCASSPVAGTDTQYFGPGTRLTVL.

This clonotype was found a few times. The CDR3 loop reads CASSEDHTDTQYF. The CDR3, as DNA: TGCGCCAGCAGCGAGGACCACACAGATACGCAGTATTTT. The chain employs TRBV5-1 and TRBJ2-3; D gene uncertain. Germline V lookup: CDR1 SGHRS, CDR2 YFSETQ. The CDR3 has 13 residues. Trimming cost V 4 bases and J 2 bases, with 8 bases left between them.

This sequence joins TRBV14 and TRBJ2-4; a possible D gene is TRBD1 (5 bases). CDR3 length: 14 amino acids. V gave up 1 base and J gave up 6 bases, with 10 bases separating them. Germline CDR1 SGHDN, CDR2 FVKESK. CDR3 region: CASSQVSDRNIQYF. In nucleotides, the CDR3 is TGTGCCAGCAGCCAAGTGAGTGACAGAAACATTCAGTACTTC.

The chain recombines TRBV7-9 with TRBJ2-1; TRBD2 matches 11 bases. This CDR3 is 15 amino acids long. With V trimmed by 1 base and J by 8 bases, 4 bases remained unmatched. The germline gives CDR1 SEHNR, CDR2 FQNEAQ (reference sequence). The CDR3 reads CASSLGTSGSHEQFF. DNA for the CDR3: TGTGCCAGCAGCTTAGGTACTAGCGGGAGCCATGAGCAGTTCTTC.

CDR3 region: CASIQLLNTEAFF. CDR3 DNA sequence: TGTGCCAGCATTCAGCTTCTGAACACTGAAGCTTTCTTT. This rearrangement joins TRBV6-1 to TRBJ1-1; D gene uncertain. This CDR3 contains 13 residues. The germline gives CDR1 MNHNS, CDR2 SASEGT. The V gene lost 7 bases and the J gene lost 0 bases, with 9 bases spanning the gap.

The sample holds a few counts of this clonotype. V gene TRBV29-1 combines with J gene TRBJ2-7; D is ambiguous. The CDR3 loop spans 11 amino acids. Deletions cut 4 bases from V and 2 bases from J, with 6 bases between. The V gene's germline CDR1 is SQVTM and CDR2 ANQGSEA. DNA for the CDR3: TGCAGCGTTGTTTTCACCTACGAGCAGTACTTC. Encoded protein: CSVVFTYEQYF.